This T cell receptor (beta chain) originates from a study of blood T cell repertoires in COVID-19. In the study overall: The United States, Italy and Spain were the sources of the acute and convalescent COVID-19 samples. Sample material is recorded as cDNA or gDNA derived from T cells, B-cell-depleted T cells, or PBMCs.

This CDR3 is 13 amino acids long. Germline V CDR1 and CDR2: SGHAT, FQNNGV. Germline trimming cut 4 bases from V and 5 bases from J; bases unmatched to any gene: 4. Per the original data handling: Using reference gene primer amplification, nucleated cell counts were estimated. Here immunoSEQ multiplex PCR was the method, and the copy in TCRdb shows in-frame clones only, minus some. V and J calls and clone size are those listed in that table; D and trimming were worked out from the DNA. The table lists 110,000 or so clones, about nine tenths of them singletons. The receptor was isolated from a woman between 45 and 65 years old with acute or convalescent COVID-19. The sequenced material came from peripheral blood. The chain joins TRBV11-2 to TRBJ1-1; 7 bases line up with TRBD1. The CDR3 region is CASSSLQGTEAFF. The CDR3 DNA reads TGTGCCAGCAGCTCCCTACAGGGGACTGAAGCTTTCTTT.